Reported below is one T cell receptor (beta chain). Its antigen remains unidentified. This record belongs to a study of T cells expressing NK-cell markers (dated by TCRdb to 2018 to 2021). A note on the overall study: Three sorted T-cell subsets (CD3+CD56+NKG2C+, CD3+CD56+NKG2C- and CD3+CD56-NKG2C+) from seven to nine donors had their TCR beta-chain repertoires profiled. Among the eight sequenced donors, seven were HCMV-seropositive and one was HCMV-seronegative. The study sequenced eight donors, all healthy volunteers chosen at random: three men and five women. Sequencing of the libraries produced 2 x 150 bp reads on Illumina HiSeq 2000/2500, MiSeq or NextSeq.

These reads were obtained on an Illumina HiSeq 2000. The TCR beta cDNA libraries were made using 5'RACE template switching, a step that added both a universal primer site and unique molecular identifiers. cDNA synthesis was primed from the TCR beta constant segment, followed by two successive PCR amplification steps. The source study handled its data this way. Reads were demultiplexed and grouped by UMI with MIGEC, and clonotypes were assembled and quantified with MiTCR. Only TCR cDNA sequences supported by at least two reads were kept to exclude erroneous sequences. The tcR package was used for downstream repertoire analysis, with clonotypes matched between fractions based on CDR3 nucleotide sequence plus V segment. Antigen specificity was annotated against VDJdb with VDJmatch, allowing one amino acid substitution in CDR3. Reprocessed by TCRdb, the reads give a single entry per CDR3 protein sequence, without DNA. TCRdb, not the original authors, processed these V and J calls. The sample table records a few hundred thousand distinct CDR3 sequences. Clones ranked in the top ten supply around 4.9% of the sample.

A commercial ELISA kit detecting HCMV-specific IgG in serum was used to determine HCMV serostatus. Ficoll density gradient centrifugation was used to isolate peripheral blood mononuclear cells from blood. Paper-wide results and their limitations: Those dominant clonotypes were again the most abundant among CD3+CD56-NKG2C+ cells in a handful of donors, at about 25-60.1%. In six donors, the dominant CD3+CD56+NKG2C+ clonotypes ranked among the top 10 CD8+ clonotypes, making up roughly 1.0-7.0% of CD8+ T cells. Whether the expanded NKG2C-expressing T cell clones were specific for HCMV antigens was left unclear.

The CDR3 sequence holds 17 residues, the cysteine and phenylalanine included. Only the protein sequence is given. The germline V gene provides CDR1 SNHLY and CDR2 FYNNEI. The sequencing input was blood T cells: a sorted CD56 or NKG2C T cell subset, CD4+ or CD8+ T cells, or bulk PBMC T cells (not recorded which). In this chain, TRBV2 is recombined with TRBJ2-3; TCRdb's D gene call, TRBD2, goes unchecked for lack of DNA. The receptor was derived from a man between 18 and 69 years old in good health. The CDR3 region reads CASSARASGVSTDTQYF.